The 21 T cell receptor beta chains below were found in one sample sequenced in a study of OX40 agonist ivuxolimab in advanced cancers. Measured with immunoSEQ multiplex PCR; TCRdb has only the in-frame clones, and not every one. The sample consists of tens of thousands of clones, around 82% of them appearing once. The sample consisted of CD4+ or CD8+ T cells sorted from blood, taken in a trial of the OX40 agonist ivuxolimab. These TCRs come from an adult with an advanced solid tumor such as melanoma, head and neck, liver or kidney cancer.

The chain employs TRBV18 and TRBJ2-5, with 12 bases aligning to TRBD1. The CDR3 is 14 amino acids. Looked up from germline, CDR1 is KGHSH and CDR2 is LQKENI. V shed 8 bases, J shed 5 bases, and the junction held 6 bases outside the gene matches. The DNA for the CDR3 is TGTGCCAGCGCCGGGACAGGGGGCATCGAGACCCAGTACTTC. Its protein is CASAGTGGIETQYF. Variable domain in full (rest from reference TRBV18 and TRBJ2-5): NAGVMQNPRHLVRRRGQEARLRCSPMKGHSHVYWYRQLPEEGLKFMVYLQKENIIDESGMPKERFSAEFPKEGPSILRIQQVVRGDSAAYFCASAGTGGIETQYFGPGTRLLVL.

The chain combines TRBV7-9 with TRBJ2-3; the D is unclear. The V end was cut by 5 bases, the J end by 2 bases, with 11 bases between. The germline V gene has CDR1 SEHNR and CDR2 FQNEAQ (reference sequence). The CDR3 runs 14 residues. This chain's CDR3 is CASSQGIPTDTQYF. The DNA of the CDR3 is TGTGCCAGCAGCCAAGGGATCCCCACAGATACGCAGTATTTT.

The gene calls are TRBV18 and TRBJ2-5; perhaps D is TRBD1 or TRBD2 (5 bases each). V dropped 4 bases and J dropped 6 bases, with 21 bases sitting between them. Germline CDR1 reads KGHSH; CDR2 reads LQKENI. There are 16 residues in the CDR3. CDR3 in DNA: TGTGCCAGCTCACAAAACGGGCTGGGGGTGTCGAAGACCCAGTACTTC. Translating gives CASSQNGLGVSKTQYF.

The chain has TRBV5-4 and TRBJ1-3; tentatively, D is TRBD1 (6 bases). CDR3 size: 15 residues. The germline V gene encodes CDR1 SGHNT and CDR2 YYREEE (reference sequence). Trimming removed 1 base at V and 4 bases at J, with 12 bases between. The CDR3 is CASSLSTGSGNTIYF. CDR3 DNA: TGTGCCAGCAGCTTGAGTACAGGGTCCGGAAACACCATATATTTT.

This chain joins TRBV5-1 and TRBJ2-7; 10 bases map to TRBD1. The V segment lost 1 base and the J segment 3 bases; nucleotides outside the gene matches: 16. The CDR3 contains 19 residues. Germline CDR1 reads SGHRS; CDR2 reads YFSETQ. This CDR3 is CASSLPHRQGAQRVYEQYF. CDR3 in DNA: TGCGCCAGCAGCTTGCCGCATAGACAGGGGGCGCAGAGAGTCTACGAGCAGTACTTC.

This clone appeared once. This chain links TRBV28 with TRBJ1-1; D not certain. CDR3 length: 12 amino acids. Germline V lookup: CDR1 MDHEN, CDR2 SYDVKM. Trimming stripped 5 bases from V and 6 bases from J, with 10 bases between. Here the CDR3 reads CASSTRQSEAFF. DNA of the CDR3: TGTGCCAGCAGTACCCGGCAATCTGAAGCTTTCTTT.

This chain links TRBV5-8 with TRBJ2-5, with D possibly called TRBD1 or TRBD2 (5 bases each). V was clipped by 4 bases and J by 5 bases, with 21 bases between them. This CDR3 spans 16 amino acids. Germline V gene sequence: CDR1 SGHTS, CDR2 YDEGEE. This CDR3 reads CASSRRLAGRGETQYF. The CDR3 nucleotides are TGTGCCAGCAGCCGAAGATTGGCAGGGCGAGGGGAGACCCAGTACTTC.

This clone was recorded once. J is TRBJ2-7 and V is TRBV30; the match to TRBD2 covers 7 bases. The CDR3 extends over 14 amino acids. CDR1 and CDR2 from the germline V gene are GTSNPN and SVGIG (reference sequence). The V gene end was trimmed by 2 bases and the J gene end by 0 bases; junction bases not matched to a gene: 4. DNA for the CDR3: TGTGCCTGGAGTTTACTAGCGAGCTCCTACGAGCAGTACTTC. The encoded protein is CAWSLLASSYEQYF.

The chain has TRBV6-6 and TRBJ1-2, with no clear D. This CDR3 contains 15 residues. Trimming pared 0 bases from V and 0 bases from J, leaving 8 bases between. Per the germline V gene, CDR1 is MNHNY and CDR2 is SVGAGI (reference sequence). The CDR3 nucleotides read TGTGCCAGCAGTTACTCGACTTGGACTAACTATGGCTACACCTTC. Encoded protein: CASSYSTWTNYGYTF.

This rearrangement joins TRBV5-6 to TRBJ2-1; D ambiguous. The CDR3 consists of 11 residues. V lost 4 bases and J lost 6, with 5 bases in between. Germline CDR1 is SGHDT and CDR2 is YYEEEE. CDR3 bases: TGTGCCAGCAGCCGGTTCAATGAGCAGTTCTTC. Its translation is CASSRFNEQFF.

The chain links TRBV2 to TRBJ2-3; the match to TRBD1 covers 8 bases. Germline V CDR1 and CDR2: SNHLY, FYNNEI. The CDR3 contains 15 residues. Trimming cost V 6 bases and J 2 bases; bases outside gene matches: 7. The CDR3 region has the DNA TGTGCCAGCAGCCCAGCAGGGGGCTTCACAGATACGCAGTATTTT. Encoded protein: CASSPAGGFTDTQYF.

CDR3 region: CASSSQRERNTGELFF. CDR3 nucleotide sequence: TGCGCCAGCAGCTCCCAGCGGGAGAGGAACACCGGGGAGCTGTTTTTT. The chain employs TRBV5-1 and TRBJ2-2; TRBD2 aligns across 8 bases. The germline CDR1 and CDR2 sequences are SGHRS and YFSETQ. The CDR3 loop spans 16 amino acids. V shed 3 bases and J 1 base; nucleotides not matched to a gene: 5.

The chain couples TRBV19 to TRBJ2-1; TRBD2 might be the D (7 bases). V gave up 5 bases and J gave up 5 bases, with 19 bases separating them. This CDR3 has 16 amino acids. Germline values: CDR1 LNHDA, CDR2 SQIVND (reference sequence). The CDR3 spells CASSFRGAGSHNEQFF. The CDR3 DNA follows: TGTGCCAGTAGTTTCAGGGGAGCGGGGTCTCACAATGAGCAGTTCTTC.

The genes are TRBV2 and TRBJ1-5; D not resolved. CDR1 and CDR2 (germline): SNHLY, FYNNEI. Trimming shortened V by 6 bases and J by 2 bases, and 14 bases separated the two germline ends. The CDR3 is 15 residues long. CDR3: CASRPGASGNQPQHF. For the CDR3, the DNA is TGTGCCAGCAGACCAGGAGCCAGCGGCAATCAGCCCCAGCATTTT. The variable domain in full, completed from reference TRBV2 and TRBJ1-5, reads EPEVTQTPSHQVTQMGQEVILRCVPISNHLYFYWYRQILGQKVEFLVSFYNNEISEKSEIFDDQFSVERPDGSNFTLKIRSTKLEDSAMYFCASRPGASGNQPQHFGDGTRLSIL.

This chain connects TRBV7-6 to TRBJ2-1; D is unresolved. Germline CDR1 and CDR2: SGHVS and FNYEAQ. Trimming took off 5 bases at V and 5 bases at J, with 7 bases between the two ends. The CDR3 covers 12 residues. The chain's CDR3 is CASSLRDNEQFF. The CDR3 DNA reads TGTGCCAGCAGCCTCCGCGACAATGAGCAGTTCTTC. Supplemented by reference TRBV7-6 and TRBJ2-1, the full variable domain reads GAGVSQSPRYKVTKRGQDVALRCDPISGHVSLYWYRQALGQGPEFLTYFNYEAQQDKSGLPNDRFSAERPEGSISTLTIQRTEQRDSAMYRCASSLRDNEQFFGPGTRLTVL.

The chain has TRBV14 and TRBJ2-7; D is ambiguous. Trimming took off 1 base at V and 3 bases at J, with 13 bases between the two ends. Germline CDR1 SGHDN, CDR2 FVKESK. The CDR3 extends over 15 amino acids. The CDR3 nucleotides read TGTGCCAGCAGCCAAGGGGCCGGGCCCCTCTACGAGCAGTACTTC. Its translation is CASSQGAGPLYEQYF.

The V and J genes are TRBV7-2 and TRBJ2-1, with 7 positions matching TRBD1. The CDR3 is made up of 14 amino acids. The germline V gene encodes CDR1 SGHTA and CDR2 FQGNSA. The trim removed 5 bases at V and 6 bases at J, leaving 7 bases unmatched. CDR3 residues: CASSQSGQFNEQFF. The CDR3 nucleotides read TGTGCCAGCAGCCAATCGGGACAGTTCAATGAGCAGTTCTTC.

The chain employs TRBV6-1 and TRBJ2-7; D uncertain. CDR1 is MNHNS and CDR2 is SASEGT in the germline V gene. Trimming took off 5 bases at V and 4 bases at J, with 18 bases between the two ends. The CDR3 sequence is 15 residues long. CDR3 amino acids: CASSLQAQSWYEQYF. The CDR3 DNA reads as TGTGCCAGCAGTCTTCAGGCCCAATCCTGGTACGAGCAGTACTTC.

The rearrangement joins TRBV5-4 to TRBJ2-4, with D unresolved. Trimming left V 4 bases short and J 8 bases short, with 13 bases between. Germline V gene data show CDR1 as SGHNT and CDR2 as YYREEE (reference sequence). The CDR3 totals 13 residues. CDR3 residues: CASSTGPQDIQYF. CDR3 bases: TGTGCCAGCAGCACCGGGCCCCAGGACATTCAGTACTTC.

This clone was counted a few times. The rearrangement joins TRBV27 to TRBJ2-3; 7 bases align to TRBD2. V was pared by 1 base and J by 2 bases, with 9 bases of the junction left unmatched. This CDR3 spans 17 amino acids. Germline CDR1 MNHEY, CDR2 SMNVEV (reference sequence). The CDR3 protein is CASSLWASGSPTDTQYF. The DNA for the CDR3 is TGTGCCAGCAGTTTATGGGCTAGCGGAAGCCCCACAGATACGCAGTATTTT.

The chain couples TRBV2 to TRBJ1-1; 10 positions agree with TRBD1. Germline CDR1 reads SNHLY; CDR2 reads FYNNEI. The CDR3 contains 13 residues. V lost 3 bases and J lost 5; bases outside the gene matches: 0. The CDR3 sequence: CASSEDRGTEAFF. DNA of the CDR3: TGTGCCAGCAGTGAGGACAGGGGGACTGAAGCTTTCTTT.